A single sample is the source of the 8 T cell receptor beta chains below, sequenced in a study of T cell changes during pregnancy in multiple sclerosis. Here immunoSEQ multiplex PCR was the method, and the copy in TCRdb shows in-frame clones only, minus some. This sample has 45,000 to 55,000 clones, with about 90% found just once. Sequenced material: CD4+ T cells from peripheral blood mononuclear cells, taken after pregnancy. Every receptor here comes from a female donor in good health, enrolled as a control in a pregnancy study.

This chain joins TRBV7-3 and TRBJ2-2, with TRBD2 matching over 9 bases. Germline V lookup: CDR1 SGHTA, CDR2 FQGTGA. The V gene end was trimmed by 4 bases and the J gene end by 6 bases; junction bases not matched to a gene: 6. This CDR3 has 15 residues. This chain's CDR3 is CASSSGLARPGELFF. The DNA for the CDR3 is TGTGCCAGCAGCTCGGGACTAGCAAGGCCCGGGGAGCTGTTTTTT. The full variable domain, with the rest looked up from reference TRBV7-3 and TRBJ2-2, is GAGVSQTPSNKVTEKGKYVELRCDPISGHTALYWYRQSLGQGPEFLIYFQGTGAADDSGLPNDRFFAVRPEGSVSTLKIQRTERGDSAVYLCASSSGLARPGELFFGEGSRLTVL.

This clone occurred once. The chain combines TRBV6-1 with TRBJ1-4, with D unresolved. Germline V CDR1 and CDR2: MNHNS, SASEGT. The CDR3 spans 14 residues. Trimming shortened V by 1 base and J by 5 bases, and 8 bases separated the two germline ends. Here the CDR3 reads CASSEGRLNEKLFF. DNA for the CDR3: TGTGCCAGCAGTGAAGGGAGGCTCAATGAAAAACTGTTTTTT.

V and J are TRBV5-6 and TRBJ1-1; D not certain. V was cut by 2 bases and J by 0 bases, with 5 bases left in between. This CDR3 region has 13 residues. Germline values: CDR1 SGHDT, CDR2 YYEEEE. Here the CDR3 reads CASSFRLNTEAFF. For the CDR3, the DNA is TGTGCCAGCAGCTTCCGGTTGAACACTGAAGCTTTCTTT.

The chain links TRBV19 to TRBJ2-7, with 9 bases lining up with TRBD1. The V gene end was trimmed by 5 bases and the J gene end by 1 base; junction bases not matched to a gene: 3. Germline V CDR1 and CDR2: LNHDA, SQIVND (reference sequence). The CDR3 totals 14 residues. The CDR3 DNA sequence: TGTGCCAGTAGTTACGGACAGGGGTCCTACGAGCAGTACTTC. Amino acid sequence: CASSYGQGSYEQYF.

This clone was counted a few times. The rearrangement uses TRBV6-5 and TRBJ1-5; D unresolved. Per the germline V gene, CDR1 is MNHEY and CDR2 is SVGAGI. Between the trimmed V and J ends, which lost 8 bases and 1 base, there was a span of 15 bases. The CDR3 runs to 15 residues. CDR3 in amino acids: CASRLVARSNQPQHF. DNA for the CDR3: TGTGCCAGCCGTCTTGTAGCGAGGAGCAATCAGCCCCAGCATTTT.

The chain employs TRBV18 and TRBJ2-3; TRBD2 matches at 8 bases. Germline CDR1 and CDR2: KGHSH and LQKENI. Trimming removed 5 bases from V and 0 bases from J; junction bases left unmatched: 4. This CDR3 has 15 residues. The chain's CDR3 is CASSGGLASTDTQYF. The CDR3 nucleotides read TGTGCCAGCTCAGGAGGACTAGCTAGCACAGATACGCAGTATTTT.

The chain links TRBV5-1 to TRBJ1-1, with D perhaps TRBD1 (5 bases). Trimming took 4 bases from V and 1 from J, leaving 17 bases between them. This CDR3 contains 16 residues. Germline CDR1 and CDR2: SGHRS and YFSETQ. The CDR3 here is CASSPPGRGRNTEAFF. CDR3 coding DNA: TGCGCCAGCAGCCCACCGGGGAGGGGACGGAACACTGAAGCTTTCTTT.

The gene calls are TRBV5-6 and TRBJ2-5; 9 bases fit TRBD2. CDR1 is SGHDT and CDR2 is YYEEEE in the germline V gene. CDR3 length equals 16 residues. The ends lost 0 bases at V and 4 bases at J; junction bases unmatched: 7. CDR3 sequence reads: CASSLALAGRGETQYF. As DNA, the CDR3 is TGTGCCAGCAGCTTGGCCCTAGCGGGGCGAGGAGAGACCCAGTACTTC.